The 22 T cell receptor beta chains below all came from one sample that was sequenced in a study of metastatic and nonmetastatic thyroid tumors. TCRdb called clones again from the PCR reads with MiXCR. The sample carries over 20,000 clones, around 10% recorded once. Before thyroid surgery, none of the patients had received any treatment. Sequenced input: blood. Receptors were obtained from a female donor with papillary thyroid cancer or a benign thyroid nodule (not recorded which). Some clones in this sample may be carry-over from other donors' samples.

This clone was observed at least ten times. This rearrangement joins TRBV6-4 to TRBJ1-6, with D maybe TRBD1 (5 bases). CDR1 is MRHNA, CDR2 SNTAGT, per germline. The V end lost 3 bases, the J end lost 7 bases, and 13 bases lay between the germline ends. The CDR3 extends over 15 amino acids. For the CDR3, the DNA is TGTGCCAGCAGTGATAAATTGGGGGGAAATTCACCCCTCCACTTT. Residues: CASSDKLGGNSPLHF.

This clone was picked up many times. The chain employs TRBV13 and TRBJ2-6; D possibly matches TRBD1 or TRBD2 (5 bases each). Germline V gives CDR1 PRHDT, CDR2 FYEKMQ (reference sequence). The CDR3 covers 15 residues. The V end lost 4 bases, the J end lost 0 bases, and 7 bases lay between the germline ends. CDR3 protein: CASSYGGSGANVLTF. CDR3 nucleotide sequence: TGTGCCAGCAGCTATGGGGGCTCTGGGGCCAACGTCCTGACTTTC.

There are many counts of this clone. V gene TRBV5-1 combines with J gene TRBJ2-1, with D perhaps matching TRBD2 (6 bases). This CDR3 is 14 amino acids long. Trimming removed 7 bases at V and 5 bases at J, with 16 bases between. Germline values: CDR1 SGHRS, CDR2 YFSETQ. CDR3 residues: CASAQEAGHNEQFF. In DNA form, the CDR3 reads TGCGCCAGCGCCCAGGAAGCGGGCCACAATGAGCAGTTCTTC.

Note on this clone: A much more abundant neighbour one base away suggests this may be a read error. The CDR3 nucleotides read TGCAGTGCTAGAGAGGAGGGAAGTTTAGAGACCCAGTACTTC. Amino acid sequence: CSAREEGSLETQYF. The chain joins TRBV20-1 to TRBJ2-5, with D perhaps matching TRBD2 (6 bases). The V gene's germline CDR1 is DFQATT and CDR2 SNEGSKA (reference sequence). V lost 0 bases and J lost 4, with 12 bases in between. The length of the CDR3 is 14 residues.

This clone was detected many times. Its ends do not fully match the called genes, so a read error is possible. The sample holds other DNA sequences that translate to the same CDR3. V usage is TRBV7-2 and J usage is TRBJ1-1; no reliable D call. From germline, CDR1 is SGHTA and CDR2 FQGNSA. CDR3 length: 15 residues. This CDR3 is CASSPSGDRDTEAFF. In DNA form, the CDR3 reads TGCGCCAGCAGCCCCTCAGGAGATCGGGACACTGAAGCTTTCTTT. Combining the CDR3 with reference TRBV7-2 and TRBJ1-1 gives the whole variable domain GAGVSQSPSNKVTEKGKDVELRCDPISGHTALYWYRQSLGQGLEFLIYFQGNSAPDKSGLPSDRFSAERTGGSVSTLTIQRTQQEDSAVYLCASSPSGDRDTEAFFGQGTRLTVV.

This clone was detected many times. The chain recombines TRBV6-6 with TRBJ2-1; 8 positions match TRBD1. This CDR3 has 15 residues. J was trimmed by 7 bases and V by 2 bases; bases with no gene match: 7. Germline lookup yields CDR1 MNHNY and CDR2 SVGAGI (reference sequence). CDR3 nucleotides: TGTGCCAGCAGTTACCCTAAGACAGGGGAAAATGAGCAGTTCTTC. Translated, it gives CASSYPKTGENEQFF.

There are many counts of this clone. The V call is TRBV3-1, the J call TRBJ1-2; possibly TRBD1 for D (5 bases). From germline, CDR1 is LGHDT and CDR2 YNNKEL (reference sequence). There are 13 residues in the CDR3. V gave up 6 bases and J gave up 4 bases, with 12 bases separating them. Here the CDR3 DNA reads TGTGCCAGCAGTCCGCCTGGGGCCTATGGCTACACCTTC. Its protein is CASSPPGAYGYTF.

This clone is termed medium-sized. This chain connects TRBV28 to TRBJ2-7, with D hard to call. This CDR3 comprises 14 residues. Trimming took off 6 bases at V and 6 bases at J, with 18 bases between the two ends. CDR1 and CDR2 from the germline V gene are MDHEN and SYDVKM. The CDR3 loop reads CASSTVPPDGEQYF. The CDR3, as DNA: TGTGCCAGCAGCACGGTTCCACCTGATGGCGAGCAGTACTTC.

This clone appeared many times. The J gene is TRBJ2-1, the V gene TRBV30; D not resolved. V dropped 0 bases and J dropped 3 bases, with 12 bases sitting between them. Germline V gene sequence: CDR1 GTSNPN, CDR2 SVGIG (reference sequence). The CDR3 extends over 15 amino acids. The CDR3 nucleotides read TGTGCCTGGAGTGTAGGTCCCCTCAACTACAATGAGCAGTTCTTC. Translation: CAWSVGPLNYNEQFF. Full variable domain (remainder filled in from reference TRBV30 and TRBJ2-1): SQTIHQWPATLVQPVGSPLSLECTVEGTSNPNLYWYRQAAGRGLQLLFYSVGIGQISSEVPQNLSASRPQDRQFILSSKKLLLSDSGFYLCAWSVGPLNYNEQFFGPGTRLTVL.

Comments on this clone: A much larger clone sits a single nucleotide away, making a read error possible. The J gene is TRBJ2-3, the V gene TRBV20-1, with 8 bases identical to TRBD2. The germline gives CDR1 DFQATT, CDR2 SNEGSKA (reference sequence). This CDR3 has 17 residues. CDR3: CCASTGGDITSTDTQYF. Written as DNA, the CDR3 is TGCTGTGCTAGTACGGGGGGGGACATTACTAGCACAGATACGCAGTATTTT.

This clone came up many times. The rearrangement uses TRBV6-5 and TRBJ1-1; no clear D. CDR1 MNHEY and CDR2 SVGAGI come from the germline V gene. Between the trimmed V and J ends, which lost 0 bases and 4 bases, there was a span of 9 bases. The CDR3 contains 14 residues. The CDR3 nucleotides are TGTGCCAGCAGTTACTCGGGCAGTGGCACTGAAGCTTTCTTT. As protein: CASSYSGSGTEAFF.

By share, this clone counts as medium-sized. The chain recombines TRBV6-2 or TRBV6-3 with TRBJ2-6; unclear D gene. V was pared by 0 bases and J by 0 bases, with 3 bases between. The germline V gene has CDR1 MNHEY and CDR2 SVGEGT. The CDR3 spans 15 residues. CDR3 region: CASSYSHSGANVLTF. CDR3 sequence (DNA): TGTGCCAGCAGTTACTCACACTCTGGGGCCAACGTCCTGACTTTC.

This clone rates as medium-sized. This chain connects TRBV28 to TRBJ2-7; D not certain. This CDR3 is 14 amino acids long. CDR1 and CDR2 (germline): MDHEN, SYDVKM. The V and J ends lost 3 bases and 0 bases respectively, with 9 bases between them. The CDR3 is CASSFSTVSYEQYF. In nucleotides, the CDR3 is TGTGCCAGCAGTTTCTCGACTGTCTCCTACGAGCAGTACTTC.

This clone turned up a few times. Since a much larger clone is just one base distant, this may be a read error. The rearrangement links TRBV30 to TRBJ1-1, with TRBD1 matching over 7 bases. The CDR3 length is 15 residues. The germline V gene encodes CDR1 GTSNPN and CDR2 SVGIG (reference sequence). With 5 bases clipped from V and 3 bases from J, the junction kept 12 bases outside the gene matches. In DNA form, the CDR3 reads TGTGCCTGGTATCCAAGGGGGCTCAGTGACACTGAAGCTTTCTTT. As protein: CAWYPRGLSDTEAFF. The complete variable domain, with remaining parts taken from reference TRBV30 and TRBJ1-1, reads SQTIHQWPATLVQPVGSPLSLECTVEGTSNPNLYWYRQAAGRGLQLLFYSVGIGQISSEVPQNLSASRPQDRQFILSSKKLLLSDSGFYLCAWYPRGLSDTEAFFGQGTRLTVV.

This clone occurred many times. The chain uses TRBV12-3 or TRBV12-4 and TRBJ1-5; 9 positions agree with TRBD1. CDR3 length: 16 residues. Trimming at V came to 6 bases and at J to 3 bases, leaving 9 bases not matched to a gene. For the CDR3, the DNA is TGTGCCAGCAGGGGGGGGACAGGGCAGGACAATCAGCCCCAGCATTTT. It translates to CASRGGTGQDNQPQHF.

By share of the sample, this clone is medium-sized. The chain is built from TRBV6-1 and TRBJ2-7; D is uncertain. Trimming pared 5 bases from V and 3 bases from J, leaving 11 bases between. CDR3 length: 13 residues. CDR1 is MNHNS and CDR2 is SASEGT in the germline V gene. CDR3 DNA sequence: TGTGCCAGCAGTATGGGATTTCGCTACGAGCAGTACTTC. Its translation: CASSMGFRYEQYF.

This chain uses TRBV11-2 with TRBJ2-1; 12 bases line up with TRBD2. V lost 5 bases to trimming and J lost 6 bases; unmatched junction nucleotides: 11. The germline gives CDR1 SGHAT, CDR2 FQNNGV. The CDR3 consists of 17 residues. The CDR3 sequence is CASSPCPLAGGINEQFF. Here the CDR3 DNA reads TGTGCCAGCAGCCCCTGCCCACTAGCGGGAGGCATCAATGAGCAGTTCTTC.

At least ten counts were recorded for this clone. As DNA, the CDR3 is TGTGCCAGCAGCCAATCCGACCTTGGCGAGCAGTACTTC. Its translation: CASSQSDLGEQYF. The chain recombines TRBV3-1 with TRBJ2-7; no definite D call. The V end lost 2 bases, the J end lost 6 bases, and 11 bases lay between the germline ends. CDR1 is LGHDT and CDR2 is YNNKEL in the germline V gene (reference sequence). There are 13 residues in the CDR3.

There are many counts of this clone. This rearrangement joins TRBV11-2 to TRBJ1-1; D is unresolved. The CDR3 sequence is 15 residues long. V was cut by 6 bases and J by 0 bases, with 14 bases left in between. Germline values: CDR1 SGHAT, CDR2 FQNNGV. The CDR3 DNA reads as TGTGCCAGCAGTTCGAGGTGGGAAGTGAACACTGAAGCTTTCTTT. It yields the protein CASSSRWEVNTEAFF.

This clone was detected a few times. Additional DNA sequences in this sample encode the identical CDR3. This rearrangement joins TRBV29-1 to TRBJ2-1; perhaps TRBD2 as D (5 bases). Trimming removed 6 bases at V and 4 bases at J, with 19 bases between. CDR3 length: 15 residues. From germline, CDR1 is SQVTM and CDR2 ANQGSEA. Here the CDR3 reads CSVSGSPQLYNEQFF. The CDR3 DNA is TGCAGCGTCTCGGGGAGTCCTCAACTTTACAATGAGCAGTTCTTC.

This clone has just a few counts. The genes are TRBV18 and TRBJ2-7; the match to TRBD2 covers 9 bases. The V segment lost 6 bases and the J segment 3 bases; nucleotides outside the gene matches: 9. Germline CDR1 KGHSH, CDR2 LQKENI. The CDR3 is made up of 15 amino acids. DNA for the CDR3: TGTGCCAGCTCCTTCAGGACTAGCGTGAACTACGAGCAGTACTTC. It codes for CASSFRTSVNYEQYF.

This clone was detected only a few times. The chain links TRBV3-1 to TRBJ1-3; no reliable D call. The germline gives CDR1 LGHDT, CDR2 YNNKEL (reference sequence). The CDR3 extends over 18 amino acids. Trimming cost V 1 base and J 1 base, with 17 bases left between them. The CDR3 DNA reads TGTGCCAGCAGCCAAGGTATTCGTTGGTTGATTTCTGGAAACACCATATATTTT. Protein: CASSQGIRWLISGNTIYF.